Sequencing of this TCR beta chain was carried out in a study of T cell repertoires in ileal Crohn's disease. Germline V gene data show CDR1 as GTSNPN and CDR2 as SVGIG (reference sequence). The CDR3 loop spans 14 amino acids. V lost 4 bases and J 0 bases, leaving 7 bases between the germline ends. This clone was seen just once. Libraries were prepared by immunoSEQ multiplex PCR; TCRdb keeps only in-frame clonotypes and omits some of them. The sample records approximately 8,200 clones, under 80% being singletons. The sequence was obtained from an adult with Crohn's disease. This chain joins TRBV30 and TRBJ2-6; D is undetermined. Input material: ileal tissue. The CDR3 reads CAWTWASGANVLTF. CDR3 bases: TGTGCCTGGACCTGGGCCTCTGGGGCCAACGTCCTGACTTTC. The entire variable domain, with the rest obtained from reference TRBV30 and TRBJ2-6, is as follows: SQTIHQWPATLVQPVGSPLSLECTVEGTSNPNLYWYRQAAGRGLQLLFYSVGIGQISSEVPQNLSASRPQDRQFILSSKKLLLSDSGFYLCAWTWASGANVLTFGAGSRLTVL.